This T cell receptor beta chain emerged from a study of blood T cell repertoires in COVID-19 (dated by TCRdb to the early 2020s). At the level of the whole study: Samples covering the acute and convalescent phases of COVID-19 were provided by collaborators in the United States, Italy and Spain. The material from the prospective study consisted of cDNA or gDNA derived from T cells, B-cell-depleted T cells, or PBMCs. Sample metadata almost always included a de-identified subject ID, COVID-19 status, age in years and sex. Deeply sampled blood TCRbeta repertoires from subjects exposed to, actively infected with, or recovered from COVID-19 were included in the dataset. The samples were drawn from the first 160 participants of the ongoing ImmuneRACE study and from 950 to 1,500 subjects provided by 6 global collaborators. The repertoires were released in a freely available public database intended as a resource for research on the immune response to SARS-CoV-2. Where available, HLA class I and class II types were taken from metadata supplied by the sample provider and were not determined by assay-based typing. Overall study outcomes, separate from this receptor: The amount of clinical and demographic metadata varied by source and participant and was provided uncurated.

Enrolling through a virtual design, the prospective study's participants ranged in age from about 18 to 89 years and lived across 20 to 25 United States geographic areas. In the prospective study, participants were assigned to cohorts based on the clinical history participants reported in a screening survey and a study questionnaire. A participant counted as exposed if, within 2 weeks of entering the study, that participant had been in contact with someone who had a PCR-confirmed or clinician-diagnosed COVID-19 case. Mobile phlebotomists in the prospective study collected whole blood, serum and a nasopharyngeal or oropharyngeal swab from every participant. Over a roughly 2-month period, participants in the prospective study had the option of providing additional blood draws and questionnaires. Before DNA extraction, prospective study blood samples were shipped either frozen or at room temperature.

TCRbeta CDR3 regions were amplified from genomic DNA by means of the immunoSEQ Assay, a bias-controlled multiplex PCR. From the authors' description of their analysis: The number of nucleated cells in each sample was estimated from the amplification of reference gene primers within the assay. To quantify the absolute abundance of each unique TCRbeta CDR3 rearrangement, sequence reads were collapsed and filtered. Productive Simpson clonality was computed per sample as the square root of Simpson's diversity index over productive rearrangements. This is the immuneACCESS table as TCRdb keeps it, with only in-frame sequences that have V and J called. A part of the clones is gone; compared with another copy, unresolved V genes explain less than half, and the rest is unexplained. That table gives V, J and clone size, and the DNA gave D and trimming. Counted in this sample were more than 150,000 clones; 80% of them appeared once. Roughly an eighth of the sample lies in the top ten.

Ends trimmed: V by 9 bases, J by 2 bases; bases unmatched to a gene: 11. Per the germline V gene, MDHEN is the CDR1 and SYDVKM is the CDR2. The CDR3 starts with the cysteine, ends with the phenylalanine, and has 15 residues. Only CDR3 DNA is held: 45 bases, read in frame from base 1. This clone was picked up a small number of times. No cognate antigen has been identified for it. Per-base qualities were not stored, and no clone one base away is much larger. This TCR derives from a man in his sixties who had been exposed to COVID-19. Sequencing used PBMCs or T cells enriched from blood (not recorded which). The chain uses TRBV28 and TRBJ1-2; TRBD1 agrees with 8 junctional bases. The CDR3 in this case is CASNSGTGVNYGYTF. The nucleotides are TGTGCCAGTAACTCCGGGACAGGAGTCAACTATGGCTACACCTTC.